The clone carrying this T cell receptor (beta chain) was observed once. Assay used: immunoSEQ multiplex PCR; TCRdb lists only in-frame clones, some missing. The sample shows 150,000 to 200,000 clones, approximately 86% of them seen only once. The entry originates in a study of blood T cell repertoires in COVID-19. Trimming stripped 4 bases from V and 3 bases from J, with 12 bases between. The CDR3 loop spans 14 amino acids. Germline values: CDR1 ENHRY, CDR2 SYGVKD. The gene calls are TRBV10-3 and TRBJ2-5; no definite D call. The TCR comes from a man aged 35-49 years with active or convalescent COVID-19. Sequencing input: peripheral blood. The CDR3 nucleotides read TGTGCCATCAGTGCGACTCCCGTCGAAGAGACCCAGTACTTC. Amino acids: CAISATPVEETQYF.